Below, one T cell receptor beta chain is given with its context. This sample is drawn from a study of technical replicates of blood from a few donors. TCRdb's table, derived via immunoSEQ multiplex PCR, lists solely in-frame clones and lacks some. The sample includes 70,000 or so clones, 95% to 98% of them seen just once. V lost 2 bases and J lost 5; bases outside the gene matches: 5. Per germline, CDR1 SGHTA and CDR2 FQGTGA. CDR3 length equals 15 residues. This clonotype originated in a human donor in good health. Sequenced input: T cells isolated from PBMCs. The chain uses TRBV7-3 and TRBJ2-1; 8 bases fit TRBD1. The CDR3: CASSLVQGVNNEQFF. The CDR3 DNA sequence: TGTGCCAGCAGCTTAGTACAGGGGGTTAACAATGAGCAGTTCTTC.